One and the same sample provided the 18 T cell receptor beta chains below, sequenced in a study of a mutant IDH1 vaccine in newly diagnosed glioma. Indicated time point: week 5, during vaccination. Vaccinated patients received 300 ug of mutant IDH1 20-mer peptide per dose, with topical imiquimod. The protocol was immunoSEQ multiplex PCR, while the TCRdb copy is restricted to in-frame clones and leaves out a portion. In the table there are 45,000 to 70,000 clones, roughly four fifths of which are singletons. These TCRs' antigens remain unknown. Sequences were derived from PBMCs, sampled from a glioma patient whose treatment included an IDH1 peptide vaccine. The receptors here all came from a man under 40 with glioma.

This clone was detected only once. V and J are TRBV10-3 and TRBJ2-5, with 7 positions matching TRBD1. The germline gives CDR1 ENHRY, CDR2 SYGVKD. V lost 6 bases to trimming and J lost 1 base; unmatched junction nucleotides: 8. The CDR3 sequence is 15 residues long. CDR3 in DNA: TGTGCCATCAGAGGGGACAGTGACTCCCAAGAGACCCAGTACTTC. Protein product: CAIRGDSDSQETQYF.

DNA for the CDR3: TGCGCCAGCAGCCCACAGACGGCTATGAACACTGAAGCTTTCTTT. This encodes CASSPQTAMNTEAFF. The chain links TRBV5-1 to TRBJ1-1; unclear D gene. Germline CDR1 reads SGHRS; CDR2 reads YFSETQ. The ends were cut back, 4 bases at V and 0 bases at J, with 13 bases in the middle. The length of the CDR3 is 15 residues.

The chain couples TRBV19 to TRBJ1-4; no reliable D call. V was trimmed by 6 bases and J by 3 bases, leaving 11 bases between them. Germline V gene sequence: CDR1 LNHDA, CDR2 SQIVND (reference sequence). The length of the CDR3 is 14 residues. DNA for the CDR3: TGTGCCAGTAGAAGAAGGGCGGCTAATGAAAAACTGTTTTTT. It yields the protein CASRRRAANEKLFF.

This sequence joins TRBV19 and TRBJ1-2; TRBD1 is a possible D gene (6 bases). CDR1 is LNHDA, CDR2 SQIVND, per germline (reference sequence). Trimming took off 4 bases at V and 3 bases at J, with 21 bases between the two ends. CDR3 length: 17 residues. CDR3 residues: CASSTHGRGRIDYGYTF. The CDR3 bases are TGTGCCAGTAGTACACATGGCAGGGGAAGGATTGACTATGGCTACACCTTC.

The CDR3: CASSLAGGTDTQYF. As DNA, the CDR3 is TGCGCCAGCAGCTTGGCGGGGGGCACAGATACGCAGTATTTT. The rearrangement links TRBV5-1 to TRBJ2-3, with a tentative D call TRBD2 (6 bases). The germline V and J ends were trimmed by 0 bases and 1 base, with 6 bases remaining between them. Germline V gene lookup returns CDR1 SGHRS and CDR2 YFSETQ. CDR3 size: 14 residues.

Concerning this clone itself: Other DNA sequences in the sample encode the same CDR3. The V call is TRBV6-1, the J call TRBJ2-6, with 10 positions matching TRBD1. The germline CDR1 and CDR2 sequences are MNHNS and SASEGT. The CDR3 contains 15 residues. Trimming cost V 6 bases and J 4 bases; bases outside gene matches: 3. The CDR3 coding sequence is TGTGCCAGCAGGACAGGGGGCTCAGGGGCCAACGTCCTGACTTTC. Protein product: CASRTGGSGANVLTF.

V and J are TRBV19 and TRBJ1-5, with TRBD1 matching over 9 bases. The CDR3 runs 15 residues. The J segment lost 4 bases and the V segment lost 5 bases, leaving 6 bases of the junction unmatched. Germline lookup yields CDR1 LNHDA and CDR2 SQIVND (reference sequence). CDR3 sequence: CASSFGQGINQPQHF. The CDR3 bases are TGTGCCAGTAGTTTCGGACAGGGGATTAATCAGCCCCAGCATTTT. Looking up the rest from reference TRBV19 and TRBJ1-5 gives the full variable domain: DGGITQSPKYLFRKEGQNVTLSCEQNLNHDAMYWYRQDPGQGLRLIYYSQIVNDFQKGDIAEGYSVSREKKESFPLTVTSAQKNPTAFYLCASSFGQGINQPQHFGDGTRLSIL.

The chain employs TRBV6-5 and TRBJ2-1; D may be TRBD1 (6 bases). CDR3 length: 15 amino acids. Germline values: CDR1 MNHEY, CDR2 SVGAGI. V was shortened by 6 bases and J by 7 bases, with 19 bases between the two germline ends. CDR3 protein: CASSPGGQVMNEQFF. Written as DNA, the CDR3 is TGTGCCAGCAGCCCTGGGGGCCAGGTAATGAATGAGCAGTTCTTC.

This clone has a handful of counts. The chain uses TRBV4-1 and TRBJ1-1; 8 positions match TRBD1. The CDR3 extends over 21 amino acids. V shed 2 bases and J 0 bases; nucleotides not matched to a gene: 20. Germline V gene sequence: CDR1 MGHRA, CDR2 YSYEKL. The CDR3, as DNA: TGCGCCAGCAGCCAATACAAGACAGGGGATGTTTCGAACGCAATGAACACTGAAGCTTTCTTT. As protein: CASSQYKTGDVSNAMNTEAFF.

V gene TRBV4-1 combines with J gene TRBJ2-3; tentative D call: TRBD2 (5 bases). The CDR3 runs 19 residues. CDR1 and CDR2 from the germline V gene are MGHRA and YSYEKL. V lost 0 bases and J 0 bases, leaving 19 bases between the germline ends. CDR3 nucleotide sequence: TGCGCCAGCAGCCAAGAAGGGCGGGTGGCGGGTCTTAGCACAGATACGCAGTATTTT. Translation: CASSQEGRVAGLSTDTQYF.

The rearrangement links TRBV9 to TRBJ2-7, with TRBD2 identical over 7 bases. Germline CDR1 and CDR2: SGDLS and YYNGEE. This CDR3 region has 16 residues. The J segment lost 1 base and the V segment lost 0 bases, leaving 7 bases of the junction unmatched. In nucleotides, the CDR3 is TGTGCCAGCAGCGTAGGGGGGGGAACAGCTTCCTACGAGCAGTACTTC. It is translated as CASSVGGGTASYEQYF.

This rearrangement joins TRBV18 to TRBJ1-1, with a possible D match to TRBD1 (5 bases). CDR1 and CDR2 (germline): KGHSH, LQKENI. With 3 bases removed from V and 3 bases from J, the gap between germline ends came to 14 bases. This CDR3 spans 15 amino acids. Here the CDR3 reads CASSPTLGADTEAFF. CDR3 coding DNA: TGTGCCAGCTCACCGACCTTAGGGGCGGACACTGAAGCTTTCTTT.

CDR3 DNA sequence: TGTGCCAGCAGCTTAGCGGGACAGGGCAGAGCCCTCACCGGGGAGCTGTTTTTT. Its translation is CASSLAGQGRALTGELFF. The chain links TRBV7-8 to TRBJ2-2; TRBD1 aligns across 9 bases. The CDR3 is 18 amino acids. With V trimmed by 0 bases and J by 4 bases, 9 bases remained unmatched. In germline, CDR1 is SGHVS, CDR2 FQNEAQ.

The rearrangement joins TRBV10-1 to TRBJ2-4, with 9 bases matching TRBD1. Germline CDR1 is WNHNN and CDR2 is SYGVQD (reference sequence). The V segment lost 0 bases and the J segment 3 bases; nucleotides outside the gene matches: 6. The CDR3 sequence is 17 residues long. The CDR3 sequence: CASSESYDRGVKNIQYF. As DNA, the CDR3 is TGCGCCAGCAGTGAGTCGTATGACAGGGGGGTCAAAAACATTCAGTACTTC.

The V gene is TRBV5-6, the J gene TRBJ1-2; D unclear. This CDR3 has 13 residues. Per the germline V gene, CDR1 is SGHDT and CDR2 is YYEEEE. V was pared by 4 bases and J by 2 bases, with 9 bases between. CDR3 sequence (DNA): TGTGCCAGCAGCCGCACCATGAACTATGGCTACACCTTC. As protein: CASSRTMNYGYTF.

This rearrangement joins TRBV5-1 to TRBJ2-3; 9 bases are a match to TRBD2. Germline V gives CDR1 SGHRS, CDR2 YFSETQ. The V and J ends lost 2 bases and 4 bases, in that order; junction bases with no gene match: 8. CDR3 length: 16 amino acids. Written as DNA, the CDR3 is TGCGCCAGCAGCTTTGGTAGCGGGGGCTCTGCAGATACGCAGTATTTT. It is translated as CASSFGSGGSADTQYF.

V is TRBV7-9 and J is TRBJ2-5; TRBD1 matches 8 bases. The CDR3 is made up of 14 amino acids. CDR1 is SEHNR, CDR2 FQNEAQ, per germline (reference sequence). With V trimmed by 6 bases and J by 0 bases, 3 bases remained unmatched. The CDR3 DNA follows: TGTGCCAGCAGAGGACAGGGACACCAAGAGACCCAGTACTTC. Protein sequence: CASRGQGHQETQYF.

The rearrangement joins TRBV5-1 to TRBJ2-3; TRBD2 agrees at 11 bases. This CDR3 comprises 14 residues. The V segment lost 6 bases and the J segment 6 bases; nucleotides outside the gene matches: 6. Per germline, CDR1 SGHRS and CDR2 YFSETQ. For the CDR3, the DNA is TGCGCCAGCAACCCGACTAGCGGGGCGGATACGCAGTATTTT. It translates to CASNPTSGADTQYF. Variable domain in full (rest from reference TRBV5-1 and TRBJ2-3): KAGVTQTPRYLIKTRGQQVTLSCSPISGHRSVSWYQQTPGQGLQFLFEYFSETQRNKGNFPGRFSGRQFSNSRSEMNVSTLELGDSALYLCASNPTSGADTQYFGPGTRLTVL.